Listed here are 11 T cell receptor beta chains from one sample, sequenced in a study of T cell repertoires in cytomegalovirus infection. TCRdb re-called the reads through MiXCR, storing one row per CDR3 protein. The sample has about 310,000 distinct CDR3 sequences; approximately 25% are singletons. These receptors are not linked to any known antigen. The material was cultured PBMCs, obtained from culture after CMV antigen stimulation. These receptors were obtained from a human donor in good health (CMV status not recorded). Some clones in this sample may be carry-over from other donors' samples.

The chain has TRBV3-1 and TRBJ1-6; a possible D gene is TRBD1 (5 bases). Per germline, CDR1 LGHDT and CDR2 YNNKEL (reference sequence). V was pared by 4 bases and J by 2 bases, with 18 bases between. The CDR3 extends over 18 amino acids. The CDR3 loop is CASSPLTGLPTYNSPLHF. The CDR3, as DNA: TGTGCCAGCAGCCCCCTTACAGGACTACCAACCTATAATTCACCCCTCCACTTT.

This clonotype was seen a handful of times. This sequence joins TRBV11-3 and TRBJ2-3; D possibly corresponds to TRBD2 (6 bases). From germline, CDR1 is SGHNT and CDR2 YENEEA. This CDR3 region has 14 residues. Trimming stripped 4 bases from V and 5 bases from J, with 13 bases between. CDR3 bases: TGTGCCAGCAGCTCCACCAATAGCGGAGATACGCAGTATTTT. Translated: CASSSTNSGDTQYF.

V gene TRBV12-3 or TRBV12-4 combines with J gene TRBJ2-2, with D possibly TRBD2 on 5 matching bases. The CDR3 runs 16 residues. V was shortened by 6 bases and J by 2 bases, with 16 bases between the two germline ends. This CDR3 is CASSPGSEGNTGELFF. CDR3 sequence (DNA): TGTGCCAGCAGCCCGGGTAGCGAGGGAAACACCGGGGAGCTGTTTTTT.

The rearrangement uses TRBV12-3 or TRBV12-4 and TRBJ2-2, with D perhaps matching TRBD2 (5 bases). Trimming took off 5 bases at V and 3 bases at J, with 19 bases between the two ends. The CDR3 loop spans 17 amino acids. The CDR3 region has the DNA TGTGCCAGCAGTCGCAAAACTACCACTAGAGACACCGGGGAGCTGTTTTTT. It encodes CASSRKTTTRDTGELFF.

This clonotype was observed a single time. The V call is TRBV10-3, the J call TRBJ2-5; either TRBD1 or TRBD2 may supply D (6 bases each). This CDR3 contains 18 residues. Per the germline V gene, CDR1 is ENHRY and CDR2 is SYGVKD. The germline V and J ends were trimmed by 0 bases and 2 bases, with 19 bases remaining between them. CDR3 residues: CAISESKLGGRTQETQYF. The CDR3 nucleotides read TGTGCCATCAGTGAGTCTAAGTTGGGGGGCCGGACGCAAGAGACCCAGTACTTC.

The table lists this clonotype with a few counts. The genes are TRBV2 and TRBJ2-1; TRBD1 matches at 7 bases. There are 15 residues in the CDR3. CDR1 SNHLY and CDR2 FYNNEI come from the germline V gene. J was trimmed by 8 bases and V by 5 bases; bases with no gene match: 12. The CDR3 spells CASSPRDSTNDEQFF. As DNA, the CDR3 is TGTGCCAGCAGTCCCCGGGACAGCACTAACGATGAGCAGTTCTTC.

DNA for the CDR3: TGTGCCAGCAGCTTAGTTGGGACAGGAAACTACAATGAGCAGTTCTTC. Protein sequence: CASSLVGTGNYNEQFF. This rearrangement joins TRBV7-2 to TRBJ2-1; 8 bases line up with TRBD1. The CDR3 has 16 residues. Germline CDR1 reads SGHTA; CDR2 reads FQGNSA. V lost 1 base and J lost 3; bases outside the gene matches: 5.

The chain combines TRBV10-3 with TRBJ2-5; TRBD1 matches 7 bases. Germline V gene sequence: CDR1 ENHRY, CDR2 SYGVKD. This CDR3 is built from 21 residues. After removal of 2 bases from V and 0 bases from J, the junction contained 21 bases not matched to a gene. CDR3 DNA: TGTGCCATCAGTGAGGATTATGGGACAGCAGGACGACGTACGTACCAAGAGACCCAGTACTTC. Residues: CAISEDYGTAGRRTYQETQYF.

This chain joins TRBV6-5 and TRBJ1-2; TRBD1 might be the D (6 bases). The CDR3 is made up of 14 amino acids. V was shortened by 5 bases and J by 4 bases, with 14 bases between the two germline ends. Per the germline V gene, CDR1 is MNHEY and CDR2 is SVGAGI. The CDR3 DNA sequence: TGTGCCAGCAGTCCCGGGGGGGCCGCCTATGGCTACACCTTC. Encoded protein: CASSPGGAAYGYTF.

This clonotype was counted many times. The chain links TRBV7-2 to TRBJ1-1; TRBD1 matches 7 bases. The trim removed 5 bases at V and 8 bases at J, leaving 11 bases unmatched. The CDR3 has 14 amino acids. The germline V gene has CDR1 SGHTA and CDR2 FQGNSA. The CDR3 spells CASSIQGSLSEAFF. In DNA, the CDR3 is TGTGCCAGCAGCATACAGGGGAGTCTGTCGGAAGCTTTCTTT.

The chain is built from TRBV20-1 and TRBJ2-7, with unresolved D. Germline CDR1 reads DFQATT; CDR2 reads SNEGSKA (reference sequence). The CDR3 consists of 12 residues. Deletions cut 3 bases from V and 2 bases from J, with 8 bases between. The CDR3 spells CSASGRPYEQYF. Written as DNA, the CDR3 is TGCAGTGCTAGCGGGCGACCCTACGAGCAGTACTTC.